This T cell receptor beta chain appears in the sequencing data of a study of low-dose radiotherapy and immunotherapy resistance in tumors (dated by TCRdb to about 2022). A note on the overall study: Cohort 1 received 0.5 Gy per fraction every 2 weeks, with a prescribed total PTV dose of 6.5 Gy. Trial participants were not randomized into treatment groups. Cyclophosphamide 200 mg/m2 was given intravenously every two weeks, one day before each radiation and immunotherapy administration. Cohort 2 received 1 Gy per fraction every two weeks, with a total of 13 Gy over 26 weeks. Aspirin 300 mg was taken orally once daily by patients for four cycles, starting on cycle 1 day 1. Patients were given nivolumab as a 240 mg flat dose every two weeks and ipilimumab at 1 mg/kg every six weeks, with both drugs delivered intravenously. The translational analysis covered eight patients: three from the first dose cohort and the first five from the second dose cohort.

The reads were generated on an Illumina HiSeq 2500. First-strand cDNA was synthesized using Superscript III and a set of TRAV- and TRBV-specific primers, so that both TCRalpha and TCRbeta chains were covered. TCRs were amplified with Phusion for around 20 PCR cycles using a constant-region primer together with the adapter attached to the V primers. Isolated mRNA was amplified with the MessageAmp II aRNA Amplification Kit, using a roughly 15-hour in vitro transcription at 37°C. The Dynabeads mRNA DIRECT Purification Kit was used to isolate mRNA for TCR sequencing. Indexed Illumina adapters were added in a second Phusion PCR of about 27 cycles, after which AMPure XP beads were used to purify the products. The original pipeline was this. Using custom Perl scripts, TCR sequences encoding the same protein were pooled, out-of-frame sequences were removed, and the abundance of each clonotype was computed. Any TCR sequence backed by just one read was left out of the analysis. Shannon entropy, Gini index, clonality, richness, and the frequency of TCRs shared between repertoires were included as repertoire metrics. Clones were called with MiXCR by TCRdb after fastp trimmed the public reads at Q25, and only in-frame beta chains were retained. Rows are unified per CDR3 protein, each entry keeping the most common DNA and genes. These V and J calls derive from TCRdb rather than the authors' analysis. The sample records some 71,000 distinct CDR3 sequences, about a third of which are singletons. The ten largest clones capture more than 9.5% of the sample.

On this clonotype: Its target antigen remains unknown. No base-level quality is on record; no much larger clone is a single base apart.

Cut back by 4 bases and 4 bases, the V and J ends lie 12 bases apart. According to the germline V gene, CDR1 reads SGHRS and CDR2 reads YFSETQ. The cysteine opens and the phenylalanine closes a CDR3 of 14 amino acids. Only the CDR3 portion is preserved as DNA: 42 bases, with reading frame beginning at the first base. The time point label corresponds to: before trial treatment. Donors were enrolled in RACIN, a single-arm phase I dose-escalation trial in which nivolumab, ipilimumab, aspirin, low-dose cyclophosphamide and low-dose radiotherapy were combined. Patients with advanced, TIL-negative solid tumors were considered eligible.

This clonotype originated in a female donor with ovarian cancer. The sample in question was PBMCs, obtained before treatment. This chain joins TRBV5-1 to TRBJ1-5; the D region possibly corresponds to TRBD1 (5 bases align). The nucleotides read TGCGCCAGCAGCGCCCTCGGGGGAAATCAGCCCCAGCATTTT. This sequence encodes CASSALGGNQPQHF. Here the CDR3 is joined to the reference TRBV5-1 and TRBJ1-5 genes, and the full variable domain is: KAGVTQTPRYLIKTRGQQVTLSCSPISGHRSVSWYQQTPGQGLQFLFEYFSETQRNKGNFPGRFSGRQFSNSRSEMNVSTLELGDSALYLCASSALGGNQPQHFGDGTRLSIL.